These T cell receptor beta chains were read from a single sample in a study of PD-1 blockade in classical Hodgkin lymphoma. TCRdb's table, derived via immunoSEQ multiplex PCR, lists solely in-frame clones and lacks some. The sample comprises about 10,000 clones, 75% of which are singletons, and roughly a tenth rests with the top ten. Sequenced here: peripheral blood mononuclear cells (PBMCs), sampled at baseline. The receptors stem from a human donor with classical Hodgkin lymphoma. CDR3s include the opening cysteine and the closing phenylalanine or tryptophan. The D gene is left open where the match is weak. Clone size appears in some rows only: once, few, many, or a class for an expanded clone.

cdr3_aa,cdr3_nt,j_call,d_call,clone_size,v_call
CASRQGATSTDTQYF,TGTGCCAGCAGGCAAGGGGCTACTAGCACAGATACGCAGTATTTT,TRBJ2-3,-,-,TRBV27
CASSVRGRGNTEAFF,TGCGCCAGCAGCGTGAGGGGTCGGGGGAACACTGAAGCTTTCTTT,TRBJ1-1,-,-,TRBV5-1
CASNPRDRGLDGYTF,TGTGCCAGCAACCCCCGGGACAGGGGGCTAGATGGCTACACCTTC,TRBJ1-2,-,-,TRBV21-1
CASSLNRASYGYTF,TGCGCCAGCAGCCTCAACCGCGCCTCCTATGGCTACACCTTC,TRBJ1-2,-,-,TRBV4-3
CASSLAPVAGGQETQYF,TGTGCCAGCAGCTTAGCGCCGGTAGCGGGGGGCCAAGAGACCCAGTACTTC,TRBJ2-5,TRBD2,-,TRBV7-2
CASSTDSQPPPLFF,TGTGCCAGCAGCACCGACAGCCAGCCCCCTCCGCTGTTCTTC,TRBJ2-1,-,few,TRBV5-4
CASTTGTPIPEAFF,TGTGCCAGCACTACTGGGACTCCCATTCCTGAAGCTTTCTTT,TRBJ1-1,-,-,TRBV7-8
CASSWDTLNEKLFF,TGTGCCAGCAGCTGGGACACACTAAATGAAAAACTGTTTTTT,TRBJ1-4,-,-,TRBV7-9
CASRLGQTNTEAFF,TGCGCCAGCAGACTTGGACAGACGAACACTGAAGCTTTCTTT,TRBJ1-1,-,-,TRBV4-1